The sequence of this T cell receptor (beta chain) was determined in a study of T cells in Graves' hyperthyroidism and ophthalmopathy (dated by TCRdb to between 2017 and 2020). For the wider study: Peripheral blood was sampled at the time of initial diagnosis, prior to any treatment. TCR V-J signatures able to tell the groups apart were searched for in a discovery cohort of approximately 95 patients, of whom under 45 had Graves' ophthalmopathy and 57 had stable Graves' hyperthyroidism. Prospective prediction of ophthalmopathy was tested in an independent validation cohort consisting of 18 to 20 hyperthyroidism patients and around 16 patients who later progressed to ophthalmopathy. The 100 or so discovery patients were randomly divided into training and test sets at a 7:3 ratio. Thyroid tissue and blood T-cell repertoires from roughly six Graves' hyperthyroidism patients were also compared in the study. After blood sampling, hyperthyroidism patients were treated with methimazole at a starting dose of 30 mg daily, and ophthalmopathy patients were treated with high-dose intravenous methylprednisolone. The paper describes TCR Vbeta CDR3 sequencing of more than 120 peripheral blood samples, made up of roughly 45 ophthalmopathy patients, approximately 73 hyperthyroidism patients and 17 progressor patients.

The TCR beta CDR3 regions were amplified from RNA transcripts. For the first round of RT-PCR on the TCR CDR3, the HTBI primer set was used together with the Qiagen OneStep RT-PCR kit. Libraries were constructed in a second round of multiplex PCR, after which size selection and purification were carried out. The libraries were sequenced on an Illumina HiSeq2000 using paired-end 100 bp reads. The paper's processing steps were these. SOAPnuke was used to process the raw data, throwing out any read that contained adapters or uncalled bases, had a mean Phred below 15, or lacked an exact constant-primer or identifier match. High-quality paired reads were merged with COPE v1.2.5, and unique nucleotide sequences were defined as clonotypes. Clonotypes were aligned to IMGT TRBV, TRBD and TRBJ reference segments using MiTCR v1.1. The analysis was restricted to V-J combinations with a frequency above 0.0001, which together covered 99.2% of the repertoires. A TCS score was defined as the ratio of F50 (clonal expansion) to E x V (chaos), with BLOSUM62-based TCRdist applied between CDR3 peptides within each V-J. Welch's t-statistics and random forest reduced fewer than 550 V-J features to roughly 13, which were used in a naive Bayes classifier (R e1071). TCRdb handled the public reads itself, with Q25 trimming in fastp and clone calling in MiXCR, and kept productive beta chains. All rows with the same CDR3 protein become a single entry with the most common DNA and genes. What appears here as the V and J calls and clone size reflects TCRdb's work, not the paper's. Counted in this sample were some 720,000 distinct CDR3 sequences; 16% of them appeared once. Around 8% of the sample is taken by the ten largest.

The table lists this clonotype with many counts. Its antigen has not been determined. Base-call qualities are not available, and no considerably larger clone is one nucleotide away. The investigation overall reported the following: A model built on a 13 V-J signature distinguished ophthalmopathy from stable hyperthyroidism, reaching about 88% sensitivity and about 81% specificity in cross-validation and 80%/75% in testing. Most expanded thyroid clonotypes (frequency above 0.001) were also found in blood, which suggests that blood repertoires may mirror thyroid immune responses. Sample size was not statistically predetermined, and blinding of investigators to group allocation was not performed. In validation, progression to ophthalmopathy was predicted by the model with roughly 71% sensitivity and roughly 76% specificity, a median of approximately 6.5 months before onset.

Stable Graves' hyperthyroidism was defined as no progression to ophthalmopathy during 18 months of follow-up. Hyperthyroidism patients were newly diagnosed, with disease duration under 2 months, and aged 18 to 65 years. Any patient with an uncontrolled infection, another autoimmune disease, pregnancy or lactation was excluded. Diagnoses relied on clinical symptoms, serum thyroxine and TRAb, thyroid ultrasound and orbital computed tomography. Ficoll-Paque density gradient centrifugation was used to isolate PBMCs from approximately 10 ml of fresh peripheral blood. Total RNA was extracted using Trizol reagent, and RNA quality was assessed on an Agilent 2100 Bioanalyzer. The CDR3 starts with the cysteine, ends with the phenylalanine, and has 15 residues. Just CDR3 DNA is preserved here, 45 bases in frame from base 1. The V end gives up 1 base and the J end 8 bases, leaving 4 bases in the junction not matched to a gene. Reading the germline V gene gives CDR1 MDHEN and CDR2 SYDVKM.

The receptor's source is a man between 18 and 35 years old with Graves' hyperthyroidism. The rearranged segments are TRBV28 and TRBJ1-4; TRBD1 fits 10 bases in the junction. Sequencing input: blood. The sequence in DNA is TGTGCCAGCAGTTTATTAGGGACAGGGGACGAAAAACTGTTTTTT. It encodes CASSLLGTGDEKLFF.